This T cell receptor (beta chain) was identified during a study of blood T cell repertoires in COVID-19. On the study more broadly: T cells, B-cell-depleted T cells, or PBMCs provided the cDNA or gDNA that served as material.

Germline loops: CDR1 KGHDR, CDR2 SFDVKD. The CDR3 consists of 15 residues. V lost 2 bases, J lost 4 bases, and 10 bases lay in between. Some clones are missing from TCRdb's copy, which holds only in-frame ones; the method was immunoSEQ multiplex PCR. Of 270,000 or so clones listed, about 90% are singletons. This clonotype originated in a woman in her thirties with COVID-19, enrolled during active disease. Sequences were obtained from peripheral blood. The chain uses TRBV24-1 and TRBJ2-2, with D possibly being TRBD1 (5 bases). CDR3 in amino acids: CATSDSETVTGELFF. As DNA, the CDR3 is TGTGCCACCAGTGATTCCGAGACAGTCACCGGGGAGCTGTTTTTT.